The source of this TCR beta chain is a study of beta chain features in type 1 diabetes listed by TCRdb under 2018. For the wider study: Mean age, gender distribution, total cell number and subset yield did not differ between patients and healthy donors. Naive and central memory subsets were obtained from all 30 or so donors, but regulatory and stem cell-like memory subsets were isolated from only 8 patients and about 8 healthy donors. A total of about 110 million sorted cells were examined across all samples, and the number of cells per subset was strongly correlated with RNA yield. The study compared the TCRB repertoires of sorted circulating CD4+ T cell subsets in recently diagnosed type 1 diabetes patients with those in matched healthy donors. Paper-wide results and their limitations: Patients with type 1 diabetes made fewer insertions and deleted more nucleotides at VDJ recombination sites, implying thymic rearrangement abnormalities. Naive, central memory and regulatory TCRB repertoires appeared to be more similar among patients than among healthy donors. Shorter templates might have been favored by PCR, but patient and control samples were amplified and corrected together, so both groups would have been affected equally by any skew. Because cDNA was sequenced instead of genomic DNA, highly expressing activated cells could be over-represented, though the groups showed no difference in activation or CD3 levels. Type 1 diabetes patients showed a moderate but significant shortening of TCRB CDR3 length in all four CD4+ subsets. Because small numbers of individuals were included in the HLA sub-analyses, any influence of HLA type on TCRB rearrangement was left unresolved.

Remarks on this clone: The clone's antigen remains unknown. This may be a read error: a much more frequent sequence differs by one nucleotide. The sample contains more than one DNA sequence encoding this CDR3.

V loses 3 bases of germline sequence and J loses 4 bases, and the interval between the two ends is 5 bases. The CDR3, from cysteine to phenylalanine, totals 11 residues. Only CDR3 DNA is held: 33 bases, read in frame from base 1. Based on the germline V gene (reference sequence), the CDR1 and CDR2 sequences are SGHNT and YYREEE. The entire amount of isolated RNA was reverse transcribed using the High Capacity cDNA Reverse Transcription Kit, so the sequenced TCRB transcripts were expressed ones. Naive, central memory and regulatory T cell samples underwent deep immunoSEQ sequencing, averaging around 3.6 million total reads per sample. After sorted cells were lysed in RLT buffer, RNA was extracted with DNase-treated RNeasy Micro or Mini kits, with the choice depending on cell number. Each cell subset was processed separately to prevent cross-contamination, with patient and healthy donor samples processed together. The immunoSEQ multiplex PCR was used to amplify TCRB sequences from cDNA, generating 87-bp fragments that spanned the CDR3 region. Amplicons were sequenced on the Illumina HiSeq platform. For the original study's pipeline: PCR bias was corrected computationally using synthetic template baselines, and reads within Hamming distance 2 were collapsed, with unmergeable singletons discarded. By aligning reads against IMGT, V, D and J genes, CDR3 length, and insertions or deletions at six rearrangement sites were assigned. Within each subset, clonotype counts were normalized to the number of sorted cells before true diversity and Gini coefficients were calculated with the tcR R package. Repertoire sharing was quantified using the overlap coefficient calculated on TCRB nucleotide sequences. The table was pulled from immuneACCESS by TCRdb, which kept in-frame rearrangements only. Such tables lose some clones; where checked, under half of the loss comes from unresolved V genes, and the rest has no known cause. D and trimming come from the DNA, and the V and J calls and clone size come from that table. The sample profile shows 240,000 or so clones; 25% to 35% of them were found once. Jointly, the top ten make up 3.5% to 4% of the sample.

Each donor gave one peripheral blood draw, about 110 mL on average, collected into heparinised tubes. Using a panel that included CD45RO, CCR7, CD25, CD127, CD95 and CD27, naive, central memory, regulatory and stem cell-like memory CD4+ T cells were sorted on a BD FACSAria II. Every sorted population had a purity above 98%. PBMCs were separated immediately by Lymphoprep density gradient centrifugation and were stained directly, without being cultured. So that batch effects would be minimized, each experiment stained and sorted samples in pairs, pairing one healthy donor with one patient. The sequencing sample was made of central memory CD4+ T cells from blood. The sequence joins TRBV5-4 to TRBJ2-7; the D gene is not confidently resolved. This TCR was recovered from a man under 40 in good health. CDR3 loop: CASSSSYEQYF. Read as DNA, the sequence is TGTGCCAGCAGCTCCTCTTACGAGCAGTACTTC.